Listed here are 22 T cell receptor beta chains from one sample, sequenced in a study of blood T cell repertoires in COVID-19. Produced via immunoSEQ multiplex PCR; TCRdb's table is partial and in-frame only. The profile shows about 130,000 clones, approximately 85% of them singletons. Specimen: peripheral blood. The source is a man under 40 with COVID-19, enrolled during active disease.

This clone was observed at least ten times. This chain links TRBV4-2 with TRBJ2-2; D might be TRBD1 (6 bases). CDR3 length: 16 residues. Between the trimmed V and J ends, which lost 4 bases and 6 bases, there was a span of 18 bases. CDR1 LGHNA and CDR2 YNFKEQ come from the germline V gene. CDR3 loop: CASSLELTGSAGELFF. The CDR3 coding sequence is TGTGCCAGCAGCCTCGAACTTACAGGGAGTGCCGGGGAGCTGTTTTTT.

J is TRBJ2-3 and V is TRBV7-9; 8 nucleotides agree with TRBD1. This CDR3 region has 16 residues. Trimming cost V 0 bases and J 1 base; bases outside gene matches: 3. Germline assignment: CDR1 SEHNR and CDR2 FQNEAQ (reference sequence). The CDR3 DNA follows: TGTGCCAGCAGCTTAGCCCCGGGACAGGGCACAGATACGCAGTATTTT. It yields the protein CASSLAPGQGTDTQYF.

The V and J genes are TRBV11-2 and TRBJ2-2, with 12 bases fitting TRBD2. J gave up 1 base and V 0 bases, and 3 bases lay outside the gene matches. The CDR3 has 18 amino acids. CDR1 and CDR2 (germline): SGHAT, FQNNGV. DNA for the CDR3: TGTGCCAGCAGCTTAGATGGACTAGCGGGAAGGAACACCGGGGAGCTGTTTTTT. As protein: CASSLDGLAGRNTGELFF.

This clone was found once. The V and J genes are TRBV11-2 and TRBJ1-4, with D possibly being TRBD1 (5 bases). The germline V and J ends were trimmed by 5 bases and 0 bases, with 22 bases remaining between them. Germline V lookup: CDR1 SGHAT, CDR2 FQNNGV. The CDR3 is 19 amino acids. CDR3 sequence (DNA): TGTGCCAGCAGCCTCCTAGTGGGGCAGTACTCTGCAACTAATGAAAAACTGTTTTTT. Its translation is CASSLLVGQYSATNEKLFF.

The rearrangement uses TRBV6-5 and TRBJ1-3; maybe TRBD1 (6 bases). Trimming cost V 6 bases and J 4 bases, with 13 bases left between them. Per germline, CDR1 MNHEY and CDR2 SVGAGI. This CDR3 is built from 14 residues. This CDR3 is CASRKQGSGNTIYF. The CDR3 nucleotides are TGTGCCAGCAGAAAACAGGGTTCCGGAAACACCATATATTTT.

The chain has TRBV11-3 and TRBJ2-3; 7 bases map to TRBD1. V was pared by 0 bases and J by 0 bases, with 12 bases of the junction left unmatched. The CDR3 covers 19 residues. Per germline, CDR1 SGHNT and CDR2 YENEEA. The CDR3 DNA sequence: TGTGCCAGCAGCTTAGAAGGATTCGGACAGGTCCGGAGCACAGATACGCAGTATTTT. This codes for CASSLEGFGQVRSTDTQYF.

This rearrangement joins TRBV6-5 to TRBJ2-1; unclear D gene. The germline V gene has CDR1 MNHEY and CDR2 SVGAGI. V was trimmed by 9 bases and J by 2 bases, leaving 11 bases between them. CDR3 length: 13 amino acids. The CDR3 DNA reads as TGTGCCAGTAATCTTCCCCCCTACAATGAGCAGTTCTTC. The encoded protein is CASNLPPYNEQFF.

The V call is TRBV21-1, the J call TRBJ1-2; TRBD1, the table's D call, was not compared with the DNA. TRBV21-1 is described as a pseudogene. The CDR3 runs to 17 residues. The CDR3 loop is CASSKGTWDRAPNGYTF. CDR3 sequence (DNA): TGTGCCAGCAGCAAAGGGACTTGGGACAGGGCCCCTAATGGCTACACCTTC.

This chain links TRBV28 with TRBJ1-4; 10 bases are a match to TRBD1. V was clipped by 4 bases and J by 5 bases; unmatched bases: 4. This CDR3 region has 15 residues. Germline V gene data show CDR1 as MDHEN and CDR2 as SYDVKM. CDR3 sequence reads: CASSSPGQGNEKLFF. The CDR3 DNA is TGTGCCAGCAGTTCCCCGGGACAGGGGAATGAAAAACTGTTTTTT.

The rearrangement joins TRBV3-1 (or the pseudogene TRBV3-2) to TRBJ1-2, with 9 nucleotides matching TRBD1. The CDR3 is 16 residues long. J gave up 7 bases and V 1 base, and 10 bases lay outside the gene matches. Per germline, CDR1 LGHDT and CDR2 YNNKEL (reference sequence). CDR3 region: CASSQGPTGQGSGYTF. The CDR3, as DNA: TGTGCCAGCAGCCAAGGCCCGACGGGACAGGGCAGTGGCTACACCTTC.

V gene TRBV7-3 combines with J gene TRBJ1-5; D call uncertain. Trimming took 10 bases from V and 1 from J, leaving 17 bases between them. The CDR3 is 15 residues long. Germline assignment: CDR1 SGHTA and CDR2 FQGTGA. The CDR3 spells CATHPRGSSNQPQHF. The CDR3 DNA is TGTGCCACCCACCCCCGCGGATCCAGCAATCAGCCCCAGCATTTT. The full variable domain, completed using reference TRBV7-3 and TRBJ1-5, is GAGVSQTPSNKVTEKGKYVELRCDPISGHTALYWYRQSLGQGPEFLIYFQGTGAADDSGLPNDRFFAVRPEGSVSTLKIQRTERGDSAVYLCATHPRGSSNQPQHFGDGTRLSIL.

CDR3 DNA: TGTGCCAGCAGCTACCTGACAGGGGACGGCTACACCTTC. It yields the protein CASSYLTGDGYTF. The chain couples TRBV7-2 to TRBJ1-2; 8 nucleotides line up with TRBD1. The ends lost 4 bases at V and 8 bases at J; junction bases unmatched: 6. The CDR3 has 13 residues. Per the germline V gene, CDR1 is SGHTA and CDR2 is FQGNSA.

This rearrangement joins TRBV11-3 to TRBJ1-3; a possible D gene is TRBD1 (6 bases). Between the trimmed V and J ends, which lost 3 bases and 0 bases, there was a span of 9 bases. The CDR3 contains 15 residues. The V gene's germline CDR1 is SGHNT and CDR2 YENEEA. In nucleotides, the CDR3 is TGTGCCAGCAGCTTGGGGGCCCCCTCTGGAAACACCATATATTTT. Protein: CASSLGAPSGNTIYF.

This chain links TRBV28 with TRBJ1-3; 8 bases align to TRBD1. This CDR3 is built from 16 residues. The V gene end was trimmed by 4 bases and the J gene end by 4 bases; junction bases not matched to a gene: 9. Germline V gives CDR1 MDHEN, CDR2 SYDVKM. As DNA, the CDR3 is TGTGCCAGCAGTTCTCTGAGGACAGGGATCGGAAACACCATATATTTT. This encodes CASSSLRTGIGNTIYF.

Here the CDR3 reads CASSLGVGSTGTDTQYF. The CDR3 DNA is TGTGCCAGCAGCTTGGGAGTAGGGTCTACAGGGACAGATACGCAGTATTTT. The rearrangement joins TRBV5-5 to TRBJ2-3, with D possibly being TRBD1 (6 bases). The V gene lost 0 bases and the J gene lost 3 bases, with 17 bases spanning the gap. CDR3 size: 17 residues. Germline values: CDR1 SGHKS, CDR2 YYEKEE (reference sequence).

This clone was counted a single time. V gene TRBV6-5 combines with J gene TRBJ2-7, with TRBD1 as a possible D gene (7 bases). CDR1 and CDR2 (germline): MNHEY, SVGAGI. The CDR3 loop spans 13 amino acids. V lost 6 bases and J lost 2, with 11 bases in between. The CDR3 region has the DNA TGTGCCAGCAGCAGGGGGGTTGCCTACGAGCAGTACTTC. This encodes CASSRGVAYEQYF.

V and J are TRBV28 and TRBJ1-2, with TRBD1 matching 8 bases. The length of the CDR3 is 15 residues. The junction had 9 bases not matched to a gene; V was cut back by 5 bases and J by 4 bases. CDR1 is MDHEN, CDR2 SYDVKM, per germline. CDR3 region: CASSALQGVAYGYTF. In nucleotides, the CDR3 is TGTGCCAGCAGTGCGTTACAGGGGGTAGCCTATGGCTACACCTTC.

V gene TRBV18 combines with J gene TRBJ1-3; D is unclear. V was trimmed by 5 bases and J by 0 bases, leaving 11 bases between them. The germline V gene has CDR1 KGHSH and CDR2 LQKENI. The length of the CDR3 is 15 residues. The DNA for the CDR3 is TGTGCCAGCTCATCCACTCTTGGCTCTGGAAACACCATATATTTT. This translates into CASSSTLGSGNTIYF.

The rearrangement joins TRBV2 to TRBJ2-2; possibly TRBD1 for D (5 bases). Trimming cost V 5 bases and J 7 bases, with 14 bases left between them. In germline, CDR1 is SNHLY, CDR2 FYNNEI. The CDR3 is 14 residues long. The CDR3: CASSPQGLGGELFF. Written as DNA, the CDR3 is TGTGCCAGCAGTCCGCAGGGTTTGGGCGGGGAGCTGTTTTTT. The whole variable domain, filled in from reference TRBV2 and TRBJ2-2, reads EPEVTQTPSHQVTQMGQEVILRCVPISNHLYFYWYRQILGQKVEFLVSFYNNEISEKSEIFDDQFSVERPDGSNFTLKIRSTKLEDSAMYFCASSPQGLGGELFFGEGSRLTVL.

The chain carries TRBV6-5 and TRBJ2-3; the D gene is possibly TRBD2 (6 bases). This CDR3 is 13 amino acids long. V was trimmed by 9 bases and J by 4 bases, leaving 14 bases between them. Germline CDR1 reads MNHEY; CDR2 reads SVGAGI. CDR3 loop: CASGRSWADTQYF. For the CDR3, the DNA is TGTGCCAGTGGGAGGAGCTGGGCAGATACGCAGTATTTT.

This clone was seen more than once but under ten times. CDR3 protein: CASSLTGGHTNEKLFF. CDR3 bases: TGTGCCAGCAGCTTAACAGGGGGCCATACTAATGAAAAACTGTTTTTT. V gene TRBV7-9 combines with J gene TRBJ1-4, with 9 positions matching TRBD1. Germline V gene lookup returns CDR1 SEHNR and CDR2 FQNEAQ (reference sequence). The CDR3 consists of 16 residues. The V gene end was trimmed by 2 bases and the J gene end by 2 bases; junction bases not matched to a gene: 3.

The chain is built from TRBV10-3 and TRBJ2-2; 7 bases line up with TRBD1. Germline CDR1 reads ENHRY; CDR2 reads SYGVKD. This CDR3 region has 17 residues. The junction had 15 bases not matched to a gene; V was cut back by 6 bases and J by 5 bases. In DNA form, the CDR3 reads TGTGCCATCAGCGCCCAGGACAGGCTCTTAGGAACCGGGGAGCTGTTTTTT. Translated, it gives CAISAQDRLLGTGELFF.